Sequencing of this TCR beta chain was carried out in a study of human T cells and chemical hapten exposure. Turning to the study itself: TCR yield per sample varied, mainly due to pooled library volumes.

The study's library attached unique molecular identifiers to single cDNA molecules. MiXCR was run by TCRdb on the RACE reads, yielding one entry per CDR3 protein. The repertoire holds nearly 350,000 distinct CDR3 sequences, with 5.5% to 8% as singletons. The time point was: patch test 1, 2 weeks after DPC sensitization. Treatment noted: therapeutic diphenylcyclopropenone sensitization with weekly scalp DPC. The CDR3 is made up of 13 amino acids. V gave up 6 bases and J gave up 5 bases, with 11 bases separating them. CDR1 is MNHNS and CDR2 is SASEGT in the germline V gene. This chain uses TRBV6-1 with TRBJ1-5; D remains unclear. This TCR derives from a woman aged 18-29 years with alopecia areata. Some clones in this sample may be carry-over from other donors' samples. Sequenced here: whole blood, sampled in connection with sensitization to the hapten diphenylcyclopropenone (DPC). The CDR3 reads CASRTALDQPQHF. CDR3 DNA: TGTGCCAGCAGAACCGCTCTAGATCAGCCCCAGCATTTT.